The clone carrying this T cell receptor (beta chain) was recorded a few times. The target antigen is unknown. The entry originates in a study of identical twins. Study conclusions and caveats: Partly confounded zero-insertion analyses could result from invariant MAIT and iNKT cells. Cross-sectional statistical analysis, not tracking of the same donors, underpinned the conclusions.

Template switching supplied a universal primer site; unique molecular identifiers were carried on the cDNA. TCRdb fed the 5' RACE reads into MiXCR, producing one record per CDR3 protein. The data contain a few hundred thousand distinct CDR3 sequences, about 13% of them seen just once; the ten biggest clones take up more than 0.8%. This sample also belongs to another study, concerning yellow fever vaccine responses in identical twins.

This clonotype originated in a woman aged 18-30 years in good health. The sequenced sample consisted of CD4+ T cells sorted from blood.

CDR3 coding DNA: TGTGCCAGCAGTCCACACAGGGAGGGAGAGCAGTACTTC. As protein: CASSPHREGEQYF. The rearrangement joins TRBV27 to TRBJ2-7, with D perhaps TRBD2 (7 bases). This CDR3 has 13 amino acids. Germline-derived CDR1 and CDR2 are MNHEY and SMNVEV (reference sequence). Trimming removed 5 bases from V and 7 bases from J, with 15 bases in between.